This T cell receptor beta chain was documented in a study of vaccination effects on CD4 cells after COVID-19. Points on this clone: The antigen remains undetermined.

Here immunoSEQ multiplex PCR was the method, and the copy in TCRdb shows in-frame clones only, minus some. The sample contains nearly 45,000 clones, about 75% of which appear only once. The germline V gene has CDR1 SEHNR and CDR2 FQNEAQ (reference sequence). The CDR3 loop spans 12 amino acids. V lost 7 bases, J lost 7 bases, and 13 bases lay in between. Pools of viral peptides were used by the ViraFEST assay to expand antigen-specific CD4+ T cells ahead of sequencing. A 10-day culture period preceded the isolation of CD4+ T cells. According to PCR results, the person was infected with SARS-CoV-2 between March and December 2020.

The rearrangement links TRBV7-9 to TRBJ1-1; D gene unclear. This receptor was taken from a human donor who had a prior SARS-CoV-2 infection. The sequencing used CD4+ T cells from PBMCs cultured with a peptide pool, collected before COVID-19 vaccination. The CDR3 here is CASTRTDFEAFF. The CDR3 DNA follows: TGTGCCAGCACTCGGACGGACTTTGAAGCTTTCTTT.